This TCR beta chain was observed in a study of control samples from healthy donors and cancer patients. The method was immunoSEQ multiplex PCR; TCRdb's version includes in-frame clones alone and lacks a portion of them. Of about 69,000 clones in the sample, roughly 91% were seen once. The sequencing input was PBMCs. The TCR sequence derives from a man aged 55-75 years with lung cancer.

The CDR3 sequence is CASSYGLAAYNTGELFF. The CDR3 bases are TGCGCCAGCAGCTACGGACTAGCGGCGTATAACACCGGGGAGCTGTTTTTT. The chain uses TRBV5-1 and TRBJ2-2, with 10 bases lining up with TRBD2. Germline loops: CDR1 SGHRS, CDR2 YFSETQ. There are 17 residues in the CDR3. V lost 3 bases and J lost 2; bases outside the gene matches: 7.